This entry lists 21 T cell receptor beta chains sequenced from one sample in a study of cytomegalovirus exposure and HLA in healthy donors. Both 60 Vbeta primers and 13 Jbeta primers went into the PCR. TCRdb's copy holds only in-frame clones and misses some; the assay was immunoSEQ multiplex PCR. The sample shows 65,000 to 100,000 clones, about 75% of them seen only once. Sequencing used PBMCs. All receptors come from a man aged 40-55 years in good health and CMV-seronegative.

This chain connects TRBV28 to TRBJ1-5, with TRBD1 as a possible D gene (5 bases). This CDR3 comprises 17 residues. V shed 5 bases and J shed 5 bases, with 22 bases lying between them. Germline CDR1 reads MDHEN; CDR2 reads SYDVKM. In nucleotides, the CDR3 is TGTGCCAGCAGTGGCGGGGGGTGGGACCCAGTGGATCAGCCCCAGCATTTT. Its protein product is CASSGGGWDPVDQPQHF. Filled out from reference TRBV28 and TRBJ1-5, the complete variable domain reads DVKVTQSSRYLVKRTGEKVFLECVQDMDHENMFWYRQDPGLGLRLIYFSYDVKMKEKGDIPEGYSVSREKKERFSLILESASTNQTSMYLCASSGGGWDPVDQPQHFGDGTRLSIL.

The rearrangement links TRBV30 to TRBJ1-3, with D possibly TRBD1 on 5 matching bases. With 3 bases removed from V and 9 bases from J, the gap between germline ends came to 12 bases. This CDR3 comprises 12 residues. CDR1 GTSNPN and CDR2 SVGIG come from the germline V gene (reference sequence). The CDR3 nucleotides read TGTGCCTGGAGGACGGGGGGTATCACCATATATTTT. Protein product: CAWRTGGITIYF.

The rearrangement uses TRBV6-5 and TRBJ2-7; D gene uncertain. The germline V gene encodes CDR1 MNHEY and CDR2 SVGAGI. V was pared by 4 bases and J by 6 bases, with 13 bases between. This CDR3 comprises 13 residues. The CDR3: CASSSKAVSEQYF. The CDR3 DNA reads TGTGCCAGCAGTTCCAAAGCCGTGAGCGAGCAGTACTTC.

This clone occurred a few times. V gene TRBV28 combines with J gene TRBJ1-2, with TRBD1 matching over 10 bases. Trimming cost V 5 bases and J 8 bases; bases outside gene matches: 11. The germline gives CDR1 MDHEN, CDR2 SYDVKM. This CDR3 has 15 residues. The CDR3 DNA reads TGTGCCAGCAGTCCCCAGTGGACAGGGGGAGAGGGCTACACCTTC. This codes for CASSPQWTGGEGYTF.

CDR3 protein: CAWSVRGNQPQHF. The CDR3 nucleotides read TGTGCCTGGAGTGTTCGGGGCAATCAGCCCCAGCATTTT. The rearrangement joins TRBV30 to TRBJ1-5; D gene ambiguous. V lost 0 bases to trimming and J lost 2 bases, with 5 bases between them. Germline V gene sequence: CDR1 GTSNPN, CDR2 SVGIG (reference sequence). The CDR3 covers 13 residues.

DNA of the CDR3: TGCGCCAGCAGCCAAGAGGTGTTACTCGTTCGGAACACCGGGGAGCTGTTTTTT. Its protein product is CASSQEVLLVRNTGELFF. This chain uses TRBV4-1 with TRBJ2-2; D not certain. V shed 0 bases and J shed 1 base, with 15 bases lying between them. In germline, CDR1 is MGHRA, CDR2 YSYEKL. The CDR3 totals 18 residues.

The chain joins TRBV30 to TRBJ2-1; TRBD2 is a possible D gene (6 bases). Germline V gene lookup returns CDR1 GTSNPN and CDR2 SVGIG (reference sequence). V was shortened by 4 bases and J by 8 bases, with 21 bases between the two germline ends. CDR3 length equals 15 residues. In DNA form, the CDR3 reads TGTGCCTGGAAACCCCACCCCGGGACTGGGGATGAGCAGTTCTTC. This encodes CAWKPHPGTGDEQFF.

This chain connects TRBV4-1 to TRBJ2-7; 8 nucleotides agree with TRBD2. Germline V gene sequence: CDR1 MGHRA, CDR2 YSYEKL. This CDR3 has 16 amino acids. V lost 4 bases to trimming and J lost 3 bases; unmatched junction nucleotides: 11. The CDR3 DNA reads as TGCGCCAGCAGCCTGGGGCGGGGCGGGGGGAACTACGAGCAGTACTTC. Its protein is CASSLGRGGGNYEQYF.

The J gene is TRBJ1-1, the V gene TRBV28, with 7 bases lining up with TRBD1. CDR3 length: 13 amino acids. The germline V gene has CDR1 MDHEN and CDR2 SYDVKM. With 11 bases clipped from V and 5 bases from J, the junction kept 11 bases outside the gene matches. The CDR3 region is CAYRSQGDTEAFF. DNA for the CDR3: TGTGCCTACAGAAGTCAGGGGGATACTGAAGCTTTCTTT.

The DNA of the CDR3 is TGTGCCAGCAGTAAGTCGGGAGGGCCAGTTGAGCAGTTCTTC. The encoded protein is CASSKSGGPVEQFF. The rearrangement links TRBV2 to TRBJ2-1; 8 bases match TRBD2. Germline V gene lookup returns CDR1 SNHLY and CDR2 FYNNEI. Germline trimming cut 5 bases from V and 9 bases from J; bases unmatched to any gene: 9. This CDR3 has 14 amino acids.

The genes are TRBV28 and TRBJ1-5; no definite D call. Germline values: CDR1 MDHEN, CDR2 SYDVKM. CDR3 size: 15 residues. V was trimmed by 5 bases and J by 0 bases, leaving 11 bases between them. DNA for the CDR3: TGTGCCAGCAGTCCGGGTCCTAATAGCAATCAGCCCCAGCATTTT. This gives the protein CASSPGPNSNQPQHF.

The genes are TRBV29-1 and TRBJ2-2; 7 bases agree with TRBD1. This CDR3 is built from 14 residues. The germline gives CDR1 SQVTM, CDR2 ANQGSEA. V lost 4 bases to trimming and J lost 1 base; unmatched junction nucleotides: 3. The CDR3 here is CSVVGTVNTGELFF. The CDR3 DNA sequence: TGCAGCGTTGTAGGGACAGTGAACACCGGGGAGCTGTTTTTT.

The chain is built from TRBV7-6 and TRBJ2-3; 9 bases are shared with TRBD1. CDR1 is SGHVS and CDR2 is FNYEAQ in the germline V gene. This CDR3 has 17 residues. Losses at the gene ends were 1 base for V and 1 base for J; bases not matched to a gene: 6. The CDR3 sequence is CASSLEVGTGRTDTQYF. In DNA form, the CDR3 reads TGTGCCAGCAGCTTAGAAGTGGGGACAGGGCGCACAGATACGCAGTATTTT.

The chain joins TRBV5-1 to TRBJ1-4; tentatively, D is TRBD1 (5 bases). CDR3 size: 16 residues. V lost 0 bases, J lost 3 bases, and 12 bases lay in between. Germline CDR1 is SGHRS and CDR2 is YFSETQ. CDR3 loop: CASSLERQFSNEKLFF. In DNA, the CDR3 is TGCGCCAGCAGCTTGGAACGACAGTTTTCTAATGAAAAACTGTTTTTT.

V usage is TRBV7-9 and J usage is TRBJ1-4; 11 bases align to TRBD1. Germline lookup yields CDR1 SEHNR and CDR2 FQNEAQ (reference sequence). With V trimmed by 5 bases and J by 4 bases, 6 bases remained unmatched. CDR3 size: 16 residues. The CDR3, as DNA: TGTGCCAGCAGCCCTGGGACAGGGGGGATTAATGAAAAACTGTTTTTT. Amino acids: CASSPGTGGINEKLFF.

This chain joins TRBV9 and TRBJ1-4, with a tentative D call TRBD1 (5 bases). The V gene's germline CDR1 is SGDLS and CDR2 YYNGEE. V lost 2 bases and J 0 bases, leaving 8 bases between the germline ends. The CDR3 loop spans 15 amino acids. The CDR3 protein is CASSVSGSTNEKLFF. In DNA form, the CDR3 reads TGTGCCAGCAGCGTTTCAGGGTCAACTAATGAAAAACTGTTTTTT.

In its sample, this clone was seen a few times. This chain uses TRBV4-1 with TRBJ1-1; possible D gene TRBD1, 6 bases. This CDR3 is built from 14 residues. The V gene's germline CDR1 is MGHRA and CDR2 YSYEKL. With 2 bases removed from V and 5 bases from J, the gap between germline ends came to 12 bases. This CDR3 reads CASSQSGARTEAFF. Written as DNA, the CDR3 is TGCGCCAGCAGCCAATCAGGGGCGCGGACTGAAGCTTTCTTT.

This chain joins TRBV6-5 and TRBJ2-3, with a possible D match to TRBD1 (6 bases). This CDR3 has 14 amino acids. Germline CDR1 reads MNHEY; CDR2 reads SVGAGI. Trimming took off 6 bases at V and 2 bases at J, with 12 bases between the two ends. CDR3 DNA: TGTGCCAGCAGACAGGGTTGGGACACAGATACGCAGTATTTT. Its translation is CASRQGWDTDTQYF.

The genes are TRBV10-3 and TRBJ2-6, with 8 nucleotides matching TRBD1. V lost 2 bases, J lost 3 bases, and 3 bases stayed unmatched. Per germline, CDR1 ENHRY and CDR2 SYGVKD. CDR3 size: 16 residues. CDR3 nucleotide sequence: TGTGCCATCAGTGAGACGACAGGGGTTGGGGCCAACGTCCTGACTTTC. Translation: CAISETTGVGANVLTF.

This CDR3 reads CASSFLLTGELFF. The DNA for the CDR3 is TGTGCCAGCAGTTTTTTACTGACCGGGGAGCTGTTTTTT. The V and J genes are TRBV28 and TRBJ2-2; D is unclear. The V end was cut by 3 bases, the J end by 5 bases, with 7 bases between. The germline V gene has CDR1 MDHEN and CDR2 SYDVKM. The CDR3 is 13 amino acids.

This clone appeared a few times. The gene calls are TRBV9 and TRBJ1-3; D remains unclear. There are 15 residues in the CDR3. Germline V lookup: CDR1 SGDLS, CDR2 YYNGEE. V lost 3 bases and J 0 bases, leaving 10 bases between the germline ends. The CDR3 protein is CASSAQDSSGNTIYF. Here the CDR3 DNA reads TGTGCCAGCAGCGCCCAGGACTCCTCTGGAAACACCATATATTTT.